Following are 20 T cell receptor beta chains from one sample sequenced in a study of blood T cell repertoires in COVID-19. Method: immunoSEQ multiplex PCR; TCRdb's copy keeps in-frame clones and lacks some. The table has fewer than 450,000 clones, around 89% seen once. Sequencing was done on a sample of peripheral blood. These receptors were obtained from a woman in her forties or fifties with COVID-19, enrolled during active disease.

The chain couples TRBV30 to TRBJ1-5; D call uncertain. The germline V gene encodes CDR1 GTSNPN and CDR2 SVGIG (reference sequence). V was clipped by 0 bases and J by 0 bases, with 6 bases between them. CDR3 length: 14 residues. CDR3 DNA sequence: TGTGCCTGGAGTGTATGGGCTAGCAATCAGCCCCAGCATTTT. Residues: CAWSVWASNQPQHF.

The chain couples TRBV11-1 to TRBJ1-2; no definite D call. CDR1 is SGHAT and CDR2 is FQDESV in the germline V gene (reference sequence). Deletions cut 1 base from V and 0 bases from J, with 9 bases between. CDR3 length: 15 amino acids. The CDR3 DNA sequence: TGTGCCAGCAGCTTAGTCCCGGGGACTAACTATGGCTACACCTTC. Translation: CASSLVPGTNYGYTF.

The chain carries TRBV6-6 and TRBJ1-6; unclear D gene. Trimming took off 7 bases at V and 0 bases at J, with 7 bases between the two ends. In germline, CDR1 is MNHNY, CDR2 SVGAGI (reference sequence). The CDR3 consists of 14 residues. CDR3 sequence (DNA): TGTGCCAGCACACGAGGCTCCTATAATTCACCCCTCCACTTT. Translating it yields CASTRGSYNSPLHF.

The chain combines TRBV9 with TRBJ2-3, with D tentatively TRBD2 (6 bases). The CDR3 consists of 14 residues. The germline CDR1 and CDR2 sequences are SGDLS and YYNGEE. Trimming cost V 0 bases and J 6 bases, with 11 bases left between them. Here the CDR3 reads CASSVGGNSDTQYF. The CDR3 region has the DNA TGTGCCAGCAGCGTAGGCGGGAACTCGGATACGCAGTATTTT.

V usage is TRBV10-3 and J usage is TRBJ2-7; 12 positions agree with TRBD2. CDR1 ENHRY and CDR2 SYGVKD come from the germline V gene. The CDR3 extends over 16 amino acids. Trimming removed 3 bases from V and 5 bases from J; junction bases left unmatched: 8. DNA of the CDR3: TGTGCCATCAGTGATCCAAGGGCTAGCGGGGGGGACGAGCAGTACTTC. Translation gives CAISDPRASGGDEQYF.

This clone was picked up a small number of times. The gene calls are TRBV7-9 and TRBJ1-1; no reliable D call. This CDR3 is built from 10 residues. Germline assignment: CDR1 SEHNR and CDR2 FQNEAQ (reference sequence). V was shortened by 10 bases and J by 3 bases, with 6 bases between the two germline ends. The CDR3, as DNA: TGTGCCATCCCAGACACTGAAGCTTTCTTT. Its protein is CAIPDTEAFF.

Here the CDR3 reads CASSERGGDTQYF. The CDR3 DNA reads TGTGCCAGCAGTGAGCGGGGTGGAGATACGCAGTATTTT. J is TRBJ2-3 and V is TRBV2, with TRBD2 as a possible D gene (6 bases). V was shortened by 3 bases and J by 5 bases, with 9 bases between the two germline ends. Per germline, CDR1 SNHLY and CDR2 FYNNEI. This CDR3 is built from 13 residues.

The chain links TRBV19 to TRBJ2-2, with 7 bases identical to TRBD1. With 4 bases clipped from V and 7 bases from J, the junction kept 3 bases outside the gene matches. Germline CDR1 and CDR2: LNHDA and SQIVND (reference sequence). The CDR3 is 13 amino acids. This CDR3 reads CASSTHRGGELFF. The CDR3 DNA reads TGTGCCAGTAGTACCCACAGGGGCGGGGAGCTGTTTTTT.

CDR3 nucleotide sequence: TGTGCCTGCCGACAGGGAACGAACACTGAAGCTTTCTTT. It specifies CACRQGTNTEAFF. V is TRBV30 and J is TRBJ1-1, with 7 bases aligning to TRBD1. Germline loops: CDR1 GTSNPN, CDR2 SVGIG (reference sequence). The junction had 5 bases not matched to a gene; V was cut back by 6 bases and J by 1 base. CDR3 length equals 13 residues. Full variable domain (outside the CDR3, taken from reference TRBV30 and TRBJ1-1): SQTIHQWPATLVQPVGSPLSLECTVEGTSNPNLYWYRQAAGRGLQLLFYSVGIGQISSEVPQNLSASRPQDRQFILSSKKLLLSDSGFYLCACRQGTNTEAFFGQGTRLTVV.

The chain has TRBV13 and TRBJ2-3; 11 bases are shared with TRBD2. Germline V CDR1 and CDR2: PRHDT, FYEKMQ (reference sequence). Trimming at V came to 5 bases and at J to 2 bases, leaving 12 bases not matched to a gene. CDR3 length equals 18 residues. The CDR3 DNA follows: TGTGCCAGCAGCCCCCGACTAGCGGGGCCCAAAACCACAGATACGCAGTATTTT. Its protein is CASSPRLAGPKTTDTQYF.

The chain links TRBV2 to TRBJ2-7; a weak D match, TRBD1 (5 bases). Germline V gives CDR1 SNHLY, CDR2 FYNNEI. Trimming stripped 1 base from V and 3 bases from J, with 10 bases between. The CDR3 is 14 residues long. The CDR3: CASSEGDSHYEQYF. Here the CDR3 DNA reads TGTGCCAGCAGTGAAGGAGACAGCCACTACGAGCAGTACTTC.

V gene TRBV28 combines with J gene TRBJ1-2; unclear D gene. The V and J ends lost 1 base and 0 bases respectively, with 6 bases between them. This CDR3 spans 14 amino acids. Germline values: CDR1 MDHEN, CDR2 SYDVKM. The DNA of the CDR3 is TGTGCCAGCAGTTTATATGGAGCTAACTATGGCTACACCTTC. It is translated as CASSLYGANYGYTF.

The chain has TRBV7-9 and TRBJ1-4; possibly TRBD1 for D (5 bases). Germline values: CDR1 SEHNR, CDR2 FQNEAQ (reference sequence). V was shortened by 5 bases and J by 5 bases, with 12 bases between the two germline ends. The CDR3 extends over 14 amino acids. DNA of the CDR3: TGTGCCAGCAGCCTGACAGAGAAGAATGAAAAACTGTTTTTT. It codes for CASSLTEKNEKLFF. The variable domain in full, completed from reference TRBV7-9 and TRBJ1-4, reads DTGVSQNPRHKITKRGQNVTFRCDPISEHNRLYWYRQTLGQGPEFLTYFQNEAQLEKSRLLSDRFSAERPKGSFSTLEIQRTEQGDSAMYLCASSLTEKNEKLFFGSGTQLSVL.

CDR3 amino acids: CSVKGQGSDGYTF. DNA of the CDR3: TGCAGCGTTAAGGGACAGGGTTCCGATGGCTACACCTTC. The chain couples TRBV29-1 to TRBJ1-2, with TRBD1 matching 9 bases. The CDR3 extends over 13 amino acids. Germline CDR1 is SQVTM and CDR2 is ANQGSEA. V gave up 5 bases and J gave up 6 bases; unmatched junction bases: 7.

The genes are TRBV5-6 and TRBJ1-1; the D gene is possibly TRBD1 (5 bases). This CDR3 contains 15 residues. Germline CDR1 reads SGHDT; CDR2 reads YYEEEE. Trimming took 4 bases from V and 3 from J, leaving 16 bases between them. This chain's CDR3 is CASSPGMGGYTEAFF. The DNA for the CDR3 is TGTGCCAGCAGCCCGGGGATGGGGGGATACACTGAAGCTTTCTTT.

About this clone itself: One end of the junction fails to match germline, which may point to a read error. The chain carries TRBV27 and TRBJ2-6; D not certain. In germline, CDR1 is MNHEY, CDR2 SMNVEV (reference sequence). This CDR3 is 15 amino acids long. CDR3 sequence (DNA): TGTGCCAGCAGTTTCGACATGATGGGTGCCAACGTCCTGATTTTC. It specifies CASSFDMMGANVLIF.

The chain joins TRBV30 to TRBJ1-6; 8 nucleotides match TRBD1. The CDR3 is made up of 13 amino acids. J gave up 8 bases and V 5 bases, and 5 bases lay outside the gene matches. Germline V gene lookup returns CDR1 GTSNPN and CDR2 SVGIG (reference sequence). This chain's CDR3 is CAWRDRTDSPLHF. In nucleotides, the CDR3 is TGTGCCTGGCGGGACAGGACGGATTCACCCCTCCACTTT.

The CDR3 region is CASSQWTGGDGYTF. In nucleotides, the CDR3 is TGTGCCAGCAGCCAATGGACAGGTGGGGATGGCTACACCTTC. The V gene is TRBV3-1 (or the pseudogene TRBV3-2), the J gene TRBJ1-2, with 7 bases identical to TRBD1. V was pared by 2 bases and J by 6 bases, with 6 bases of the junction left unmatched. Germline loops: CDR1 LGHDT, CDR2 YNNKEL (reference sequence). This CDR3 region has 14 residues.

CDR3 coding DNA: TGTGCCAGCAGCTATCGGGACAGCTACGAGCAGTACTTC. This codes for CASSYRDSYEQYF. This rearrangement joins TRBV7-2 to TRBJ2-7, with 7 bases lining up with TRBD1. J gave up 3 bases and V 4 bases, and 3 bases lay outside the gene matches. CDR1 is SGHTA and CDR2 is FQGNSA in the germline V gene. The CDR3 is 13 amino acids. The complete variable domain, with remaining parts taken from reference TRBV7-2 and TRBJ2-7, reads GAGVSQSPSNKVTEKGKDVELRCDPISGHTALYWYRQSLGQGLEFLIYFQGNSAPDKSGLPSDRFSAERTGGSVSTLTIQRTQQEDSAVYLCASSYRDSYEQYFGPGTRLTVT.

This chain uses TRBV28 with TRBJ1-3; 8 bases agree with TRBD1. This CDR3 has 16 amino acids. V lost 7 bases to trimming and J lost 3 bases; unmatched junction nucleotides: 11. Germline values: CDR1 MDHEN, CDR2 SYDVKM. The CDR3 sequence is CASIQSPGGGGNTIYF. In DNA form, the CDR3 reads TGTGCCAGCATCCAATCCCCAGGGGGCGGTGGAAACACCATATATTTT.